The subject of this entry is one T cell receptor beta chain. CDR3 length: 14 residues. J was trimmed by 5 bases and V by 3 bases; bases with no gene match: 3. The germline CDR1 and CDR2 sequences are LNHNV and YYDKDF (reference sequence). RNA amounts of about 0.5 to 1 ug underwent reverse transcription with random hexamers. TCRdb re-analysed the immunoSEQ multiplex PCR reads in MiXCR, keeping a single row per CDR3 protein. The sample consists of some 200,000 distinct CDR3 sequences, nearly 97% of them appearing once. These data originate in a study of CD8 T cells in Susac syndrome. The TCR comes from a human donor with multiple sclerosis. The sample consisted of CD4+ T cells from PBMCs. This chain joins TRBV15 and TRBJ2-7; the match to TRBD1 covers 11 bases. CDR3 sequence (DNA): TGTGCCACCAGCAGGGACAGGGGGCCCGACGAGCAGTACTTC. It specifies CATSRDRGPDEQYF.